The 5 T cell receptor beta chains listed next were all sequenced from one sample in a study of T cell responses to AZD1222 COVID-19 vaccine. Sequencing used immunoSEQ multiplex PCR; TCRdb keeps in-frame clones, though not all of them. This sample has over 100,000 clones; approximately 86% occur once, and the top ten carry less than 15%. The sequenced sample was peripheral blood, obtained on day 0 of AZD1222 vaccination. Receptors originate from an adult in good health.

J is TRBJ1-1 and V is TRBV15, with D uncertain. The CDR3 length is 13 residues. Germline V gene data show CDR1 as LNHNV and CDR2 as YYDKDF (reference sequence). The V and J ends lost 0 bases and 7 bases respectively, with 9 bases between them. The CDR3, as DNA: TGTGCCACCAGCAGAGAGAGGAGCTTTGAAGCTTTCTTT. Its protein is CATSRERSFEAFF.

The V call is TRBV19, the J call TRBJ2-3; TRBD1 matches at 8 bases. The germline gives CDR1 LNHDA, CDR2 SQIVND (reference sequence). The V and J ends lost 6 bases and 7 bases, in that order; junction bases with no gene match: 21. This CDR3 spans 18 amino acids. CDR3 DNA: TGTGCCAGTAGCCCCTCGGGACAGGCCATTGAGGTCGCAAATACGCAGTATTTT. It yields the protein CASSPSGQAIEVANTQYF.

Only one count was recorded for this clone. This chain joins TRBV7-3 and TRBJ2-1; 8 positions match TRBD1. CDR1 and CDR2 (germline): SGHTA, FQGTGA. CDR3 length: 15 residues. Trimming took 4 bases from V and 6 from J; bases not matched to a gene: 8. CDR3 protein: CASSSPRDRSNEQFF. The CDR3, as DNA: TGTGCCAGCAGCTCGCCAAGGGACAGGTCCAATGAGCAGTTCTTC.

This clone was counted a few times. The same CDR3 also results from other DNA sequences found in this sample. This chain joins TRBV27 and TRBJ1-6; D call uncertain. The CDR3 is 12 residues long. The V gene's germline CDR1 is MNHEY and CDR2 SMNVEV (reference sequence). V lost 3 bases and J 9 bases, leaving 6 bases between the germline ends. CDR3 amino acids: CASSFVGSPLHF. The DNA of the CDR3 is TGTGCCAGCAGTTTCGTTGGTTCACCCCTCCACTTT.

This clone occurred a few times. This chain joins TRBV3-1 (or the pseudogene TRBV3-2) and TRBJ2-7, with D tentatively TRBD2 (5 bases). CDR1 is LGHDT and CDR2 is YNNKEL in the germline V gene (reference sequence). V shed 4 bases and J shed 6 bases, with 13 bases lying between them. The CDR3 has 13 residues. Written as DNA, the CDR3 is TGTGCCAGCAGCCCCGGGATTGGGCTCGAGCAGTACTTC. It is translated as CASSPGIGLEQYF.